This T cell receptor (beta chain) was recovered during a study of PD-1 blockade in classical Hodgkin lymphoma (TCRdb year 2020). Regarding the complete study: Nivolumab dosing was 3 mg/kg intravenously every 2 weeks, continuing until either disease progression or unacceptable toxicity. The study used TCR beta sequencing and CyTOF to define a peripheral blood immune signature of response to PD-1 blockade in classical Hodgkin lymphoma.

Details on this clone: Its target antigen remains unknown. Within one base of it there is no much larger clone, and no base qualities were kept.

CDR1 and CDR2, per the germline V gene (reference sequence), are SEHNR and FQNEAQ. Inclusive of the bounding cysteine and phenylalanine, the CDR3 is 15 residues long. The DNA shown is the 45-base CDR3, in frame from base 1. V is clipped by 0 bases and J by 0 bases, and the sequence between their germline boundaries is 8 bases long. General conclusions and limits of the study: Lower diversity was observed in patients in whom nivolumab was started less than 1 year after ASCT, and these patients were excluded from later analyses so that confounding by immune reconstitution would be avoided. The study was limited to a single clinical trial cohort, and causes of repertoire differences, possibly disease activity or prior therapy, remained undefined. Baseline diversity similar to that of newly diagnosed patients was observed in trial patients achieving complete response, whereas significantly lower diversity was observed in partial responders and progressors. By C4D1, a significant rise was seen in CD4+ TCR diversity but not in CD8+ TCR diversity (p=0.0027 vs p=0.16), and the rise was most apparent among complete responders (p=0.02). Newly diagnosed patients were reported to have lower baseline TCR diversity than healthy donors, and relapsed/refractory patients were reported to have lower baseline TCR diversity still.

The intended sense of this specimen's time point label: cycle 4 day 1 (C4D1), after 6 weeks of nivolumab. All trial patients had relapsed after autologous stem cell transplantation, with cohorts A, B and C differing in prior brentuximab vedotin exposure. CD8+ T cells were purified from thawed PBMCs by magnetic negative selection with a Miltenyi CD8+ T cell isolation kit. A total of around 59 patients with relapsed/refractory classical Hodgkin lymphoma made up the trial cohort, and each patient's best overall response was complete response, partial response or progressive disease. In the multi-cohort phase II CheckMate 205 trial, trial patients received single-agent nivolumab. An independent review committee assessed best overall response by applying the 2007 International Working Group response criteria. PBMCs from the trial were collected at three points: immediately before nivolumab initiation (C1D1), and during therapy at cycle 2 day 1 and cycle 4 day 1. Peripheral blood was collected in 8 mL Vacutainer Cell Preparation Tubes, from which PBMCs were isolated by centrifugation and then cryopreserved. Purified CD4+ and CD8+ fractions were prepared only for cases where an additional PBMC sample was available. Magnetically labelled cells were depleted on LS columns in a quadroMACS separator, and the flow-through was collected as the purified fraction.

The Qiagen DNeasy kit was used to extract genomic DNA from unsorted PBMCs and from the negatively selected CD4+ and CD8+ fractions. Amplification of TCR beta CDR3 regions was done by immunoSEQ multiplex PCR with primers that anneal to V and J segments. A synthetic immune receptor repertoire was used to minimize amplification bias, and any remaining bias was removed computationally after sequencing. The published analysis was carried out like this. Custom Python scripts were used to quantify repertoire diversity as the Shannon entropy index. Unsorted, CD4+ and CD8+ repertoires were examined separately, except in combined analyses, for which CD4+ and CD8+ sequences were merged in silico. Clonal expansion was defined as a frequency increase of at least 2-fold after treatment compared with C1D1, and clones undetected at baseline were assigned a pseudocount of 0.5. Clones with 0 or 1 copy at C1D1 were classified as singleton clones, and clones with 2 or more copies were classified as non-singleton clones. Clones expanded in unsorted samples were assigned a CD4+, CD8+ or unknown annotation through matching of protein sequences in sorted samples from the same patient. Diversity changes from C1D1 to C4D1 were tested in paired samples using Wilcoxon tests. TCRdb mirrors the immuneACCESS table, restricted to in-frame sequences. Some clones are absent from its copies; in checked studies, under half trace to an unresolved V gene, and the reason for the others is unknown. D and trimming were read from the DNA, whereas the V and J calls and clone size are those reported in that table. The sample table contains 15,000 to 25,000 clones; only one count was recorded for about 87% of them. Clones ranked in the top ten supply roughly 5.2% of the sample.

The receptor comes from a human donor with classical Hodgkin lymphoma. Here the sequenced sample was CD8+ T cells from blood, taken before the fourth cycle of nivolumab. The chain links TRBV7-9 with TRBJ1-1; TRBD1 is a possible D gene, resting on 6 matching bases. Here is the DNA: TGTGCCAGCAGCTTAGCCCAGGGGATGAACACTGAAGCTTTCTTT. Translation gives CASSLAQGMNTEAFF.